This T cell receptor beta chain was retrieved from a study of CD8+ T cells in alopecia areata (dated by TCRdb to the late 2010s). In the study overall: The treated patients, all with moderate-to-severe alopecia areata, were enrolled in an open-label pilot trial of oral tofacitinib given at 5 to 10 mg twice daily. Tofacitinib was administered for 6 to 18 months, and 6 months of follow-up off drug were then conducted to assess delayed response and recurrence. The SALT score, which quantifies the percentage of affected scalp surface area, was used to measure disease severity in treated patients. In both human patients and the C3H/HeJ mouse model, the study applied high-throughput TCRbeta sequencing to look at T cell clonal expansion in alopecia areata. Scalp tissue and sorted CD4+ and CD8+ peripheral blood T cells from patchy and totalis/universalis alopecia areata patients and from healthy controls were covered by human TCRbeta sequencing. Biopsies were taken from tofacitinib-treated patients at baseline and again at 4 and 24 weeks into treatment, and several of those patients also had a later scalp biopsy. Clonality in the scalp was compared among normal scalp (n=4), patchy alopecia areata scalp (n=8), and alopecia totalis/universalis scalp (n=8). RNA was extracted with the PAXgene miRNA kit for fixed scalp, the miRNeasy kit for PBMCs, and the RNeasy kit for mouse skin. TCRbeta CDR3 regions were amplified by immunoSEQ multiplex PCR with 35 Vbeta forward and 13 Jbeta reverse primers. The full study reports these points: Many expanded lesional clones were found to persist in scalp and blood during tofacitinib treatment, and relapse after treatment cessation may be partly explained by this persistence. Compared with mice, TCR sequences shared between patients were less clear, possibly partly because of HLA diversity across the patient population. Scalp clonality and the number of expanded CD8+ clones among the top 100 scalp clones were significantly decreased by tofacitinib. Unlike mouse skin, which is dominated by gammadelta T cells, normal human skin has resident alphabeta T cells that are also sequenced, and this complicates analysis of the scalp TCR repertoire. Because the treated cohort was small and had just a single nonresponder, larger studies are needed to establish links between baseline CD8+ expansion and response. Compared with normal scalp, lesional scalp, particularly in alopecia totalis/universalis, had higher clonality and more expanded CD8+ clones, which suggests antigenic drive.

For CDR1 and CDR2, the germline V gene (reference sequence) lists GTSNPN and SVGIG. V is clipped by 3 bases and J by 1 base, and the sequence between their germline boundaries is 7 bases long. The CDR3, from cysteine to phenylalanine, totals 12 residues. The DNA shown is the 36-base CDR3, in frame from base 1. In regard to this clone: It has no known antigen specificity. The sample holds no much larger clone one base away, and base qualities are not on file.

Library preparation employed the immunoSEQ multiplex PCR assay. For TCR sequencing, RNA was extracted from every sample and reverse transcribed into cDNA to serve as template. First-strand cDNA was synthesized with SuperScript III using a 2:1 mix of oligo-dT and random hexamers. Amplification bias was assessed with a synthetic immune receptor repertoire, and residual bias was removed computationally. The paper's data handling went like this. Raw reads were preprocessed for error removal, and CDR3 was defined according to IMGT conventions as running from the conserved cysteine to phenylalanine. To get clonality, Shannon entropy was normalized by log2 of the number of productive unique TCRs and the result was subtracted from 1. Whether each scalp clone was CD4 or CD8 was inferred by checking scalp TCRbeta sequences against the CD4 and CD8 repertoires from sorted blood. This is the immuneACCESS table as TCRdb keeps it, with only in-frame sequences that have V and J called. A part of the clones is gone; compared with another copy, unresolved V genes explain less than half, and the rest is unexplained. That table gives V, J and clone size, and the DNA gave D and trimming. This sample lists about 140,000 clones; 70% to 90% were detected once. The ten largest clones represent less than 15% of the sample.

The meaning of the sample's time point label: more than three weeks on oral tofacitinib. This specimen's treatment or condition label, interpreted: oral pan-JAK inhibitor, 5-10 mg twice daily. Lesional scalp punch biopsies and peripheral blood were collected from alopecia areata patients. PBMCs were isolated by density centrifugation and stained for CD3, CD4 and CD8, after which CD4+ and CD8+ T cells were sorted on a FACSAria. The sequence derives from a human donor with alopecia areata. The sample consisted of CD8+ T cells sorted from blood, taken at week 4, from a patient treated with tofacitinib. Recombination linked TRBV30 to TRBJ2-7; a tentative D match to TRBD2 spans 5 bases. The sequenced DNA: TGTGCCTGGAGAAGGGAGTCCTACGAGCAGTACTTC. Its coded protein is CAWRRESYEQYF.